The 2 T cell receptor beta chains below all came from one sample that was sequenced in a study of T-cell reconstitution after alpha-beta-depleted transplantation in children. Preparation of the TCRbeta library used unique molecular identifiers. TCRdb itself ran the PCR reads through MiXCR, one entry per CDR3 protein. The profile shows about 580,000 distinct CDR3 sequences, roughly 30% of them singletons. Sample: PBMCs, taken before TCRalphabeta/CD19-depleted stem cell transplant. These receptors all come from a boy under two years old with Wiskott-Aldrich syndrome, due to receive a stem cell transplant.

This chain joins TRBV7-9 and TRBJ2-7, with TRBD2 matching 7 bases. The J segment lost 3 bases and the V segment lost 1 base, leaving 6 bases of the junction unmatched. The CDR3 covers 15 residues. The germline V gene encodes CDR1 SEHNR and CDR2 FQNEAQ (reference sequence). CDR3 region: CASSLVRAGIYEQYF. The DNA for the CDR3 is TGTGCCAGCAGCTTAGTACGAGCGGGGATCTACGAGCAGTACTTC.

The sample holds a few counts of this clonotype. The chain uses TRBV12-3 or TRBV12-4 and TRBJ1-2; D is perhaps TRBD1 (5 bases). This CDR3 is built from 15 residues. The germline V and J ends were trimmed by 3 bases and 2 bases, with 13 bases remaining between them. CDR3 region: CASSFGGVKNYGYTF. The CDR3, as DNA: TGTGCCAGCAGTTTTGGAGGGGTTAAGAACTATGGCTACACCTTC.